This TCR beta chain was recovered during a study of response to subunit inactivated influenza vaccine. MiXCR was run by TCRdb on the RT-PCR reads, yielding one entry per CDR3 protein. The table lists hundreds of thousands of distinct CDR3 sequences, about 18% of them singletons, with under 13% in the top ten. Here the sequenced sample was PBMCs from blood, taken roughly 5 days after vaccination. This receptor was taken from a man aged 50 to 60 who received an inactivated influenza vaccine.

The CDR3 bases are TGCGCCAGCAGCTTGGGGCTTCGGGACACCCTAGAGCAGTACTTC. Translation: CASSLGLRDTLEQYF. The chain links TRBV5-1 to TRBJ2-7; a possible D gene is TRBD1 (6 bases). With 0 bases removed from V and 7 bases from J, the gap between germline ends came to 17 bases. The CDR3 sequence is 15 residues long. Germline-derived CDR1 and CDR2 are SGHRS and YFSETQ.